This entry lists 5 T cell receptor beta chains sequenced from one sample in a study of blood T cell repertoires in COVID-19. Profiled with immunoSEQ multiplex PCR; TCRdb holds only in-frame clones, not every one. The data hold 55,000 to 85,000 clones, with less than 75% observed a single time. Material for sequencing was peripheral blood. Source of these receptors: a man aged 55 to 70 with acute or convalescent COVID-19.

In this sample, this clone turned up once. The CDR3 protein is CASSWGRFAGTDTQYF. In DNA form, the CDR3 reads TGTGCCAGCAGTTGGGGGCGGTTCGCTGGCACAGATACGCAGTATTTT. This chain links TRBV6-5 with TRBJ2-3, with D possibly matching TRBD1 (6 bases). CDR3 length: 16 residues. The V gene lost 4 bases and the J gene lost 1 base, with 15 bases spanning the gap. Germline CDR1 is MNHEY and CDR2 is SVGAGI.

The rearrangement links TRBV3-1 (or the pseudogene TRBV3-2) to TRBJ1-1, with a tentative D call TRBD1 (5 bases). Per germline, CDR1 LGHDT and CDR2 YNNKEL (reference sequence). There are 14 residues in the CDR3. The ends were cut back, 0 bases at V and 8 bases at J, with 13 bases in the middle. CDR3 loop: CASSQDRVFGEAFF. The DNA of the CDR3 is TGTGCCAGCAGCCAAGACAGGGTTTTCGGCGAAGCTTTCTTT.

In its sample, this clone was seen a few times. The chain links TRBV30 to TRBJ2-1; 9 bases map to TRBD1. V lost 0 bases, J lost 4 bases, and 10 bases stayed unmatched. This CDR3 comprises 17 residues. CDR1 and CDR2 (germline): GTSNPN, SVGIG (reference sequence). CDR3 loop: CAWSVLSGQGTYNEQFF. CDR3 nucleotides: TGTGCCTGGAGTGTACTCTCGGGACAGGGTACTTACAATGAGCAGTTCTTC.

This clone has only one observation. The chain uses TRBV5-8 and TRBJ2-3, with 8 bases that match TRBD1. In germline, CDR1 is SGHTS, CDR2 YDEGEE. The CDR3 totals 13 residues. V dropped 5 bases and J dropped 1; count of bases not matched to a gene: 0. CDR3 amino acids: CASRDRGTDTQYF. DNA for the CDR3: TGTGCCAGCAGGGACAGGGGCACAGATACGCAGTATTTT.

This chain connects TRBV18 to TRBJ1-1; D uncertain. The CDR3 loop spans 16 amino acids. V lost 3 bases to trimming and J lost 3 bases, with 17 bases between them. Germline V gene data show CDR1 as KGHSH and CDR2 as LQKENI. CDR3 sequence reads: CASSPEAQPRDTEAFF. In DNA, the CDR3 is TGTGCCAGCTCACCCGAAGCGCAGCCGAGGGACACTGAAGCTTTCTTT.